The 14 T cell receptor beta chains presented below share a single source sample, sequenced in a study of T cell responses to AZD1222 COVID-19 vaccine. Clones were read by immunoSEQ multiplex PCR, and TCRdb kept only the in-frame ones, dropping some. The sample holds 120,000 to 150,000 clones, roughly 90% seen once. The material was peripheral blood, obtained on day 0 of AZD1222 vaccination. Every receptor here comes from an adult in good health.

The V gene is TRBV7-6, the J gene TRBJ2-1, with TRBD1 identical over 7 bases. After removal of 5 bases from V and 2 bases from J, the junction contained 6 bases not matched to a gene. In germline, CDR1 is SGHVS, CDR2 FNYEAQ. CDR3 size: 15 residues. The chain's CDR3 is CASSPSTGAYNEQFF. The CDR3 DNA is TGTGCCAGCAGCCCCTCTACAGGGGCCTACAATGAGCAGTTCTTC.

The chain employs TRBV6-5 and TRBJ2-1, with D unresolved. This CDR3 has 12 residues. Germline CDR1 reads MNHEY; CDR2 reads SVGAGI. Trimming removed 8 bases from V and 4 bases from J, with 9 bases in between. CDR3 bases: TGTGCCAGCGTGACGCAGTACAATGAGCAGTTCTTC. This encodes CASVTQYNEQFF.

The chain has TRBV6-5 and TRBJ2-3; D is uncertain. CDR3 length: 12 amino acids. Germline V gene lookup returns CDR1 MNHEY and CDR2 SVGAGI. Trimming took 5 bases from V and 8 from J, leaving 11 bases between them. CDR3 in DNA: TGTGCCAGCAGTAGGCTTTGGGGTACGCAGTATTTT. Amino acids: CASSRLWGTQYF.

The chain recombines TRBV10-1 with TRBJ1-2; D unclear. Germline CDR1 reads WNHNN; CDR2 reads SYGVQD (reference sequence). The CDR3 is made up of 13 amino acids. V gave up 1 base and J gave up 8 bases, with 11 bases separating them. The CDR3 loop is CASSEWRSFGYTF. The DNA for the CDR3 is TGCGCCAGCAGTGAGTGGAGGTCTTTCGGCTACACCTTC.

The chain recombines TRBV4-1 with TRBJ1-2, with no clear D. The CDR3 length is 15 residues. V lost 1 base to trimming and J lost 7 bases, with 16 bases between them. CDR1 and CDR2 (germline): MGHRA, YSYEKL. The CDR3 DNA sequence: TGCGCCAGCAGCCAAGTGGGTCTTGAGGCTAGTGGCTACACCTTC. It encodes CASSQVGLEASGYTF.

This clone was counted a single time. The J gene is TRBJ1-2, the V gene TRBV28, with TRBD1 as a possible D gene (5 bases). The germline V gene has CDR1 MDHEN and CDR2 SYDVKM. V lost 5 bases and J 1 base, leaving 11 bases between the germline ends. There are 14 residues in the CDR3. The CDR3 loop reads CASSVHQGNYGYTF. As DNA, the CDR3 is TGTGCCAGCAGTGTACACCAGGGTAACTATGGCTACACCTTC.

The rearrangement uses TRBV6-5 and TRBJ1-5; 8 bases are a match to TRBD1. V lost 5 bases to trimming and J lost 5 bases; unmatched junction nucleotides: 5. Germline-derived CDR1 and CDR2 are MNHEY and SVGAGI. There are 14 residues in the CDR3. CDR3 in amino acids: CASSLRTGYQPQHF. CDR3 nucleotide sequence: TGTGCCAGCAGTCTGCGGACAGGGTATCAGCCCCAGCATTTT.

The gene calls are TRBV5-1 and TRBJ2-5, with 8 positions matching TRBD2. There are 17 residues in the CDR3. Unmatched junction bases numbered 15, after V lost 4 bases and J lost 4 bases. CDR1 is SGHRS, CDR2 YFSETQ, per germline. CDR3 DNA: TGCGCCAGCAGCACGGGACTAGGATACACGCTAGCAGAGACCCAGTACTTC. Encoded protein: CASSTGLGYTLAETQYF.

Only one count was recorded for this clone. CDR3: CASSLQRETQYF. Written as DNA, the CDR3 is TGTGCCAGCAGCTTGCAGCGGGAGACCCAGTACTTC. This chain connects TRBV5-4 to TRBJ2-5; D is perhaps TRBD2 (5 bases). The CDR3 is 12 amino acids. The V gene lost 1 base and the J gene lost 5 bases, with 6 bases spanning the gap. Germline V CDR1 and CDR2: SGHNT, YYREEE (reference sequence). The full variable domain, in which reference TRBV5-4 and TRBJ2-5 provide the parts outside the CDR3, is ETGVTQSPTHLIKTRGQQVTLRCSSQSGHNTVSWYQQALGQGPQFIFQYYREEENGRGNFPPRFSGLQFPNYSSELNVNALELDDSALYLCASSLQRETQYFGPGTRLLVL.

The rearrangement links TRBV27 to TRBJ1-5, with D perhaps matching TRBD1 (6 bases). Trimming left V 2 bases short and J 4 bases short, with 12 bases between. Looked up from germline, CDR1 is MNHEY and CDR2 is SMNVEV (reference sequence). The CDR3 has 15 residues. The CDR3, as DNA: TGTGCCAGCAGTTTAGGTTCGGGGGCGAATCAGCCCCAGCATTTT. Amino acid sequence: CASSLGSGANQPQHF.

The table lists this clone with a count of one. This sequence joins TRBV13 and TRBJ2-5; perhaps TRBD1 as D (6 bases). The CDR3 runs 14 residues. Germline V lookup: CDR1 PRHDT, CDR2 FYEKMQ (reference sequence). The V end was cut by 4 bases, the J end by 5 bases, with 14 bases between. DNA for the CDR3: TGTGCCAGCAGCTCCACACAGGGTCTGGAGACCCAGTACTTC. Translating it yields CASSSTQGLETQYF.

The gene calls are TRBV5-1 and TRBJ2-1; D is unresolved. The germline V gene has CDR1 SGHRS and CDR2 YFSETQ. V was shortened by 4 bases and J by 0 bases, with 14 bases between the two germline ends. The CDR3 runs 16 residues. In nucleotides, the CDR3 is TGCGCCAGCAGCCCGGCCCCAGAAAGCTCCTACAATGAGCAGTTCTTC. Protein: CASSPAPESSYNEQFF.

This CDR3 is CASSTTGGPWETQYF. DNA of the CDR3: TGTGCCAGTAGTACCACGGGAGGGCCTTGGGAGACCCAGTACTTC. The V call is TRBV19, the J call TRBJ2-5; the match to TRBD2 covers 8 bases. Trimming removed 4 bases from V and 5 bases from J; junction bases left unmatched: 9. Germline V lookup: CDR1 LNHDA, CDR2 SQIVND (reference sequence). The CDR3 runs 15 residues.

This chain links TRBV5-5 with TRBJ1-4; 8 bases fit TRBD1. Losses at the gene ends were 3 bases for V and 5 bases for J; bases not matched to a gene: 3. This CDR3 is 14 amino acids long. Germline V CDR1 and CDR2: SGHKS, YYEKEE (reference sequence). The CDR3 nucleotides read TGTGCCAGCAGCTCGTGGGACAGGAATGAAAAACTGTTTTTT. Its protein product is CASSSWDRNEKLFF.